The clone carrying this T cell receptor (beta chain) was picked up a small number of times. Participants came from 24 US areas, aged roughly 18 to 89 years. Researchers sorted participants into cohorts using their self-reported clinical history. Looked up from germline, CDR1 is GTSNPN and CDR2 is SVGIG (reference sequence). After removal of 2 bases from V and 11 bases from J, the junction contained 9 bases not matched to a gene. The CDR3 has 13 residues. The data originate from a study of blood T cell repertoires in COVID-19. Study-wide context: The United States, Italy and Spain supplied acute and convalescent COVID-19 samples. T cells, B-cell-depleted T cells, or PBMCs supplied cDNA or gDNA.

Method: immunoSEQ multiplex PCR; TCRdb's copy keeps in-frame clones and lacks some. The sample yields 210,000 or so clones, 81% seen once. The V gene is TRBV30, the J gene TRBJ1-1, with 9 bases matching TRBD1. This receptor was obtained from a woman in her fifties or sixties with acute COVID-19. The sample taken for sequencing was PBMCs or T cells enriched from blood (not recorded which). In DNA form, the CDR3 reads TGTGCCTGGAGTCTACAGGGGGCGGAGCGGGCTTTCTTT. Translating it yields CAWSLQGAERAFF.